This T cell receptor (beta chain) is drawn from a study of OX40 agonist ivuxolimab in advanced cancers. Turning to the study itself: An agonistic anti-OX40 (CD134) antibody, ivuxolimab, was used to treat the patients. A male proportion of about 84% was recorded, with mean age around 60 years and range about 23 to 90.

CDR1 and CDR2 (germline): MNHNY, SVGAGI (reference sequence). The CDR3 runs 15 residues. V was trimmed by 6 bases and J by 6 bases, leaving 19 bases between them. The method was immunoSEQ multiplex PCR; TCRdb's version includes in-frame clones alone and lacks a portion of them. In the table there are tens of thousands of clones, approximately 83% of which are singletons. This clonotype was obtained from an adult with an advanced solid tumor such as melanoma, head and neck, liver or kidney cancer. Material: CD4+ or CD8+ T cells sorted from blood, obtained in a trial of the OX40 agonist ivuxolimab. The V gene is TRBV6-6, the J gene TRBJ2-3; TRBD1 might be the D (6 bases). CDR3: CASSRGGRYMDTQYF. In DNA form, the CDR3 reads TGTGCCAGCAGCCGAGGGGGTCGATATATGGATACGCAGTATTTT.